The 14 T cell receptor beta chains given below trace back to one sample, sequenced in a study of shared clonotypes between healthy human individuals. Some clones are missing from TCRdb's copy, which holds only in-frame ones; the method was immunoSEQ multiplex PCR. The sample lists fewer than 2.5 million clones; 80% to 95% were seen once. Sample: naive CD4+ T cells from PBMCs. Subset here: CD45RA+ positively selected. The receptors were gathered from a man aged 18-30 years in good health. Some clones in this sample may be carry-over from other donors' samples.

The V and J genes are TRBV30 and TRBJ2-2; TRBD1 aligns across 10 bases. CDR1 is GTSNPN, CDR2 SVGIG, per germline (reference sequence). The CDR3 sequence is 16 residues long. The J segment lost 8 bases and the V segment lost 2 bases, leaving 11 bases of the junction unmatched. CDR3 coding DNA: TGTGCCTGGAGTCCCAAACGACAGGGGGCGGCGGGGGAGCTGTTTTTT. This sequence encodes CAWSPKRQGAAGELFF. Looking up the rest from reference TRBV30 and TRBJ2-2 gives the full variable domain: SQTIHQWPATLVQPVGSPLSLECTVEGTSNPNLYWYRQAAGRGLQLLFYSVGIGQISSEVPQNLSASRPQDRQFILSSKKLLLSDSGFYLCAWSPKRQGAAGELFFGEGSRLTVL.

This chain uses TRBV10-3 with TRBJ2-1; D perhaps matches TRBD2 (5 bases). V lost 6 bases, J lost 1 base, and 13 bases lay in between. Per the germline V gene, CDR1 is ENHRY and CDR2 is SYGVKD. The length of the CDR3 is 15 residues. The CDR3 sequence is CAIREGLESYNEQFF. Written as DNA, the CDR3 is TGTGCCATCAGGGAAGGACTGGAATCCTACAATGAGCAGTTCTTC.

V and J are TRBV4-1 and TRBJ2-7, with TRBD1 identical over 10 bases. The V gene end was trimmed by 4 bases and the J gene end by 5 bases; junction bases not matched to a gene: 11. The CDR3 is made up of 16 amino acids. Germline-derived CDR1 and CDR2 are MGHRA and YSYEKL. DNA for the CDR3: TGCGCCAGCAGCCCAGGGACAGGGGCTCCTGACAACGAGCAGTACTTC. It encodes CASSPGTGAPDNEQYF.

The rearrangement joins TRBV7-3 to TRBJ1-4; possibly TRBD1 for D (6 bases). CDR3 length: 16 amino acids. Looked up from germline, CDR1 is SGHTA and CDR2 is FQGTGA. V was shortened by 6 bases and J by 4 bases, with 18 bases between the two germline ends. The CDR3 loop is CASRQIGQQSNEKLFF. For the CDR3, the DNA is TGTGCCAGCAGGCAAATCGGACAGCAGAGTAATGAAAAACTGTTTTTT.

The CDR3: CASSLGLAGGDEQFF. The CDR3 coding sequence is TGTGCCAGCAGCCTCGGACTAGCGGGAGGAGATGAGCAGTTCTTC. The chain joins TRBV14 to TRBJ2-1; TRBD2 agrees at 14 bases. Germline V CDR1 and CDR2: SGHDN, FVKESK. With 4 bases clipped from V and 8 bases from J, the junction kept 4 bases outside the gene matches. The CDR3 runs to 15 residues. The full variable domain, in which reference TRBV14 and TRBJ2-1 provide the parts outside the CDR3, is EAGVTQFPSHSVIEKGQTVTLRCDPISGHDNLYWYRRVMGKEIKFLLHFVKESKQDESGMPNNRFLAERTGGTYSTLKVQPAELEDSGVYFCASSLGLAGGDEQFFGPGTRLTVL.

The V call is TRBV19, the J call TRBJ2-3; the D is unclear. The CDR3 runs to 13 residues. The V gene lost 7 bases and the J gene lost 1 base, with 9 bases spanning the gap. The germline V gene encodes CDR1 LNHDA and CDR2 SQIVND (reference sequence). The CDR3 reads CASKPTGTDTQYF. DNA of the CDR3: TGTGCCAGTAAGCCTACAGGCACAGATACGCAGTATTTT.

This chain connects TRBV6-6 to TRBJ2-1; D tentatively fits TRBD1 or TRBD2 (6 bases each). This CDR3 has 14 amino acids. Trimming left V 11 bases short and J 0 bases short, with 14 bases between. Per the germline V gene, CDR1 is MNHNY and CDR2 is SVGAGI (reference sequence). The CDR3 region is CALGGSSSYNEQFF. The CDR3 coding sequence is TGTGCCCTAGGGGGGTCAAGCTCCTACAATGAGCAGTTCTTC.

This clone came up once. The chain links TRBV19 to TRBJ2-5, with 8 bases matching TRBD1. Germline loops: CDR1 LNHDA, CDR2 SQIVND (reference sequence). Unmatched junction bases numbered 4, after V lost 3 bases and J lost 4 bases. The CDR3 runs 14 residues. The DNA for the CDR3 is TGTGCCAGTAGTATCCGACAGGGGTTAGAGACCCAGTACTTC. Amino acids: CASSIRQGLETQYF.

In its sample, this clone was seen once. V is TRBV28 and J is TRBJ2-3; no reliable D call. Per the germline V gene, CDR1 is MDHEN and CDR2 is SYDVKM. V was clipped by 9 bases and J by 6 bases, with 16 bases between them. The CDR3 sequence is 13 residues long. CDR3 loop: CARAPRSADTQYF. The CDR3, as DNA: TGTGCCAGAGCCCCGCGCTCGGCCGATACGCAGTATTTT.

In DNA form, the CDR3 reads TGTGCCAGCAGTGGCGGCTATGGACAGACAAACATTCAGTACTTC. Translating it yields CASSGGYGQTNIQYF. The rearrangement links TRBV27 to TRBJ2-4; possibly TRBD1 for D (6 bases). The CDR3 runs to 15 residues. CDR1 MNHEY and CDR2 SMNVEV come from the germline V gene (reference sequence). With 5 bases removed from V and 6 bases from J, the gap between germline ends came to 17 bases.

This rearrangement joins TRBV7-9 to TRBJ1-6, with no clear D. Germline V gene sequence: CDR1 SEHNR, CDR2 FQNEAQ (reference sequence). This CDR3 region has 15 residues. Trimming stripped 4 bases from V and 0 bases from J, with 7 bases between. The chain's CDR3 is CASSSQSSYNSPLHF. The CDR3 DNA reads as TGTGCCAGCAGCTCCCAGAGCTCCTATAATTCACCCCTCCACTTT.

The gene calls are TRBV15 and TRBJ1-1, with D hard to call. V lost 1 base and J 5 bases, leaving 14 bases between the germline ends. CDR3 size: 15 residues. Germline V CDR1 and CDR2: LNHNV, YYDKDF (reference sequence). In nucleotides, the CDR3 is TGTGCCACCAGCAGAGGAAGTACACGTCGGACTGAAGCTTTCTTT. It encodes CATSRGSTRRTEAFF.

The V gene is TRBV27, the J gene TRBJ2-2, with 7 bases aligning to TRBD1. Germline loops: CDR1 MNHEY, CDR2 SMNVEV (reference sequence). The length of the CDR3 is 15 residues. With V trimmed by 5 bases and J by 2 bases, 5 bases remained unmatched. The CDR3 DNA reads TGTGCCAGCAGTAGACAGGGTTTTAACACCGGGGAGCTGTTTTTT. As protein: CASSRQGFNTGELFF.

The chain recombines TRBV6-1 with TRBJ1-3; weak D call: TRBD1 (6 bases). This CDR3 is built from 18 residues. V was cut by 0 bases and J by 0 bases, with 15 bases left in between. CDR1 and CDR2 from the germline V gene are MNHNS and SASEGT. The DNA for the CDR3 is TGTGCCAGCAGTGAAGCGATATTAGCCAGGGGCTCTGGAAACACCATATATTTT. Protein sequence: CASSEAILARGSGNTIYF.